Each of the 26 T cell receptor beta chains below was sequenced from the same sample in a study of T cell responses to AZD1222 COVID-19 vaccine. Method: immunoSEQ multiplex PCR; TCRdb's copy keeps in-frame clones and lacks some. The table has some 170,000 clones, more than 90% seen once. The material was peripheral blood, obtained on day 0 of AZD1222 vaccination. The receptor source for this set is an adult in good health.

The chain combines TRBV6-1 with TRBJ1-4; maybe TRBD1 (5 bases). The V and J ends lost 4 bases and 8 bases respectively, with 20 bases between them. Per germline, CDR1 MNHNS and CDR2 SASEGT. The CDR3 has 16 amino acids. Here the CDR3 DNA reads TGTGCCAGCAGTGCCTGGGACGTTCGCAAGGGGGAAAAACTGTTTTTT. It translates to CASSAWDVRKGEKLFF.

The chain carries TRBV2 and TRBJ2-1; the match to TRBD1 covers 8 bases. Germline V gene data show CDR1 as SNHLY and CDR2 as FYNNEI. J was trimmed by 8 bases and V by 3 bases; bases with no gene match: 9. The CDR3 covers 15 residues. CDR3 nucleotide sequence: TGTGCCAGCAGTGATTACTTGACAGGGGAGGATGAGCAGTTCTTC. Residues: CASSDYLTGEDEQFF.

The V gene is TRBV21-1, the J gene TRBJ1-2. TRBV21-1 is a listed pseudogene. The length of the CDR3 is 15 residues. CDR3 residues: CASSKEWIRVYGYTF. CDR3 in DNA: TGTGCCAGCAGCAAAGAGTGGATTCGGGTTTATGGCTACACCTTC.

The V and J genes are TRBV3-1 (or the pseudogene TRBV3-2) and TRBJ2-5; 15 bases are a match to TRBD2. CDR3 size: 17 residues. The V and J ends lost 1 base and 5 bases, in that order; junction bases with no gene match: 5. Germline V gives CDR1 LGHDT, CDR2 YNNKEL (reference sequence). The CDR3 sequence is CASSQAGTSGGTETQYF. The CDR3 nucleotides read TGTGCCAGCAGCCAAGCCGGGACTAGCGGGGGGACGGAGACCCAGTACTTC.

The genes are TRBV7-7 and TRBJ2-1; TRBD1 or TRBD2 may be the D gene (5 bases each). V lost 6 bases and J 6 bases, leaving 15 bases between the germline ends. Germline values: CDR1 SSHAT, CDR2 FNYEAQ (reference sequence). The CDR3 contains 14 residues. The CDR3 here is CASSRDPKGNEQFF. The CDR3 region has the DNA TGTGCCAGCAGTCGGGACCCTAAGGGCAATGAGCAGTTCTTC.

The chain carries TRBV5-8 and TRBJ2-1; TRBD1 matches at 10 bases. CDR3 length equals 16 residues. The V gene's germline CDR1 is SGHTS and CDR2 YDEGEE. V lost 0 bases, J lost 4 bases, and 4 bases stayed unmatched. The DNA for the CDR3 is TGTGCCAGCAGCTTGGGGACAGGGGGAGAATACAATGAGCAGTTCTTC. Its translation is CASSLGTGGEYNEQFF.

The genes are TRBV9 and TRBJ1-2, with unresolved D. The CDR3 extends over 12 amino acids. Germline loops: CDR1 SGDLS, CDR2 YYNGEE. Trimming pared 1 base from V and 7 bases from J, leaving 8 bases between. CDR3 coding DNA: TGTGCCAGCAGCGTATCCCTGGGTGGCTACACCTTC. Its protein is CASSVSLGGYTF.

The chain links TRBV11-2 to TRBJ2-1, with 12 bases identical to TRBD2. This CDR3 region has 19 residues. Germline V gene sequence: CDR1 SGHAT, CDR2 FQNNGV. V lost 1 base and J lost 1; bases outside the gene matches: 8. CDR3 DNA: TGTGCCAGCAGCTTAGCAACACCCGGGACTAGCGGGTCCTACAATGAGCAGTTCTTC. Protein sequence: CASSLATPGTSGSYNEQFF.

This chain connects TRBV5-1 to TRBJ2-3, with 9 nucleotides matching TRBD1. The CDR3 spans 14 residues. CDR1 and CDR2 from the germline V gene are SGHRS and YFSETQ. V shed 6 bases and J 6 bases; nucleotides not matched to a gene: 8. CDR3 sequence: CASTVTGGIDTQYF. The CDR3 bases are TGCGCCAGCACCGTCACAGGGGGCATTGATACGCAGTATTTT.

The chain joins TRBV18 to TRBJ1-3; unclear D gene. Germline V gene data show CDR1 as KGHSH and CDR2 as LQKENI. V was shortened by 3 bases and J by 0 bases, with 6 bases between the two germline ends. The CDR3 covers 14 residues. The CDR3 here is CASSPAISGNTIYF. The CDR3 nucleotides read TGTGCCAGCTCACCCGCCATCTCTGGAAACACCATATATTTT.

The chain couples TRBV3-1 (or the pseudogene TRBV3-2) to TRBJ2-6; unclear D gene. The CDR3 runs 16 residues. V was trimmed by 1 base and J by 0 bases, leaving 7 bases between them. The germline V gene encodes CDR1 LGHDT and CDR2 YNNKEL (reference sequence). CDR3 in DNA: TGTGCCAGCAGCCAAGGTCCAGACTCTGGGGCCAACGTCCTGACTTTC. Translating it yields CASSQGPDSGANVLTF.

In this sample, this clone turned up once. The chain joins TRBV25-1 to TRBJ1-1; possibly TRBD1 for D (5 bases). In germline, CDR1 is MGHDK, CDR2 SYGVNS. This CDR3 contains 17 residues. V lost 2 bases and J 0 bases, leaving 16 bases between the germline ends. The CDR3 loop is CASSEGTLETMNTEAFF. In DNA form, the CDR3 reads TGTGCCAGCAGTGAAGGGACCTTAGAGACCATGAACACTGAAGCTTTCTTT.

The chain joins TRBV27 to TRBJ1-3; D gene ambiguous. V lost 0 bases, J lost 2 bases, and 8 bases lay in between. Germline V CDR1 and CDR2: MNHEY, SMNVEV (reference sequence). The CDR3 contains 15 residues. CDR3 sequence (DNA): TGTGCCAGCAGTTTATCCGGTGACCCTGGAAACACCATATATTTT. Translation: CASSLSGDPGNTIYF.

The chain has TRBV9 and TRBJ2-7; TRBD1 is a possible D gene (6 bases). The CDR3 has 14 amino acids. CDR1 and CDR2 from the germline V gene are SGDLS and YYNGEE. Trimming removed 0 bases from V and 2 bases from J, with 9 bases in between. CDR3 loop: CASSVGQGTYEQYF. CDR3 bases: TGTGCCAGCAGCGTAGGGCAGGGGACCTACGAGCAGTACTTC.

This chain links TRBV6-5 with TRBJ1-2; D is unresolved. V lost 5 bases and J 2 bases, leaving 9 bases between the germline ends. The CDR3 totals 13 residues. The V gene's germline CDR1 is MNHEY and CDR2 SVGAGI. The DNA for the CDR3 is TGTGCCAGCAGTATAGGGTTGAACTATGGCTACACCTTC. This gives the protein CASSIGLNYGYTF.

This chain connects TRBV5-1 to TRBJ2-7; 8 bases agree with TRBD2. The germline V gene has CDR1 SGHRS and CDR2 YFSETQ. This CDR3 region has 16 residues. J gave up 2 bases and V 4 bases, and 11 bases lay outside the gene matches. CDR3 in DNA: TGCGCCAGCAGCCTTGGGGGGACTAGACCTCCCTACGAGCAGTACTTC. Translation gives CASSLGGTRPPYEQYF.

The CDR3 spells CASSTKGSTEAFF. As DNA, the CDR3 is TGTGCCAGCAGCACCAAGGGAAGCACTGAAGCTTTCTTT. The chain carries TRBV11-3 and TRBJ1-1; no clear D. The CDR3 runs 13 residues. Germline V gene data show CDR1 as SGHNT and CDR2 as YENEEA. V lost 5 bases and J lost 4, with 11 bases in between. Full variable domain (remainder filled in from reference TRBV11-3 and TRBJ1-1): EAGVVQSPRYKIIEKKQPVAFWCNPISGHNTLYWYLQNLGQGPELLIRYENEEAVDDSQLPKDRFSAERLKGVDSTLKIQPAELGDSAVYLCASSTKGSTEAFFGQGTRLTVV.

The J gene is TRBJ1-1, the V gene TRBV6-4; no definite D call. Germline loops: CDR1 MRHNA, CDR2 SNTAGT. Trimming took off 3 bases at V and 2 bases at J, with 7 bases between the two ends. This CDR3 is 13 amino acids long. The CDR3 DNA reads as TGTGCCAGCAGTGAAAAAGAAAACACTGAAGCTTTCTTT. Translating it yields CASSEKENTEAFF.

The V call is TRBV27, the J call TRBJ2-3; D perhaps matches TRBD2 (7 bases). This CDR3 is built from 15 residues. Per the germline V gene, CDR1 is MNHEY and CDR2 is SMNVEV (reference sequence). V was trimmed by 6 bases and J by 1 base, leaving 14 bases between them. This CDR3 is CASRGGEDGTDTQYF. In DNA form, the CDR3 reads TGTGCCAGCAGAGGGGGGGAGGATGGCACAGATACGCAGTATTTT.

The chain's CDR3 is CASSHSTSGGTYEQYF. The CDR3 DNA follows: TGTGCCAGCAGCCACTCGACTAGCGGGGGCACCTACGAGCAGTACTTC. This chain joins TRBV4-2 and TRBJ2-7; TRBD2 agrees at 12 bases. Unmatched junction bases numbered 5, after V lost 3 bases and J lost 2 bases. This CDR3 spans 16 amino acids. The germline V gene encodes CDR1 LGHNA and CDR2 YNFKEQ.

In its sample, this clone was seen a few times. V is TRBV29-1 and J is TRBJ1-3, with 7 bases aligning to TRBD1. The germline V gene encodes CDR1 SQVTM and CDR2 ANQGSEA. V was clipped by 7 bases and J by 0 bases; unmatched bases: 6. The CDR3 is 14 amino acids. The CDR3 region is CSALRDSSGNTIYF. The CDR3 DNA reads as TGCAGCGCCCTTAGGGACAGCTCTGGAAACACCATATATTTT.

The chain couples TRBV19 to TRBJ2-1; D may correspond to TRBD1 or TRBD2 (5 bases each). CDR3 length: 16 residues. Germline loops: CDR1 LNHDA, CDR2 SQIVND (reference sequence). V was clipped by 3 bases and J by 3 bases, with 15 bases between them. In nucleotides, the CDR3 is TGTGCCAGTAGTATGGTCGGGAACACAGGCTACAATGAGCAGTTCTTC. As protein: CASSMVGNTGYNEQFF.

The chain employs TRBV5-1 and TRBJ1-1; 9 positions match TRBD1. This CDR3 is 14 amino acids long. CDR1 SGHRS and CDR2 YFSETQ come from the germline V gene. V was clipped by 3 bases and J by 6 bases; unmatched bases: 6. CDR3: CASSSDRGAAEAFF. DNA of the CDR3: TGCGCCAGCAGCTCTGACAGGGGGGCAGCTGAAGCTTTCTTT.

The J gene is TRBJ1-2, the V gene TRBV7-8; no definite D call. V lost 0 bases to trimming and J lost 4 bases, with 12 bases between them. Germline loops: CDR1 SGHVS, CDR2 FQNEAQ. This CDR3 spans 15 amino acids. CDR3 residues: CASSLALEGIYGYTF. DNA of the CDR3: TGTGCCAGCAGCTTAGCGCTTGAAGGAATCTATGGCTACACCTTC.

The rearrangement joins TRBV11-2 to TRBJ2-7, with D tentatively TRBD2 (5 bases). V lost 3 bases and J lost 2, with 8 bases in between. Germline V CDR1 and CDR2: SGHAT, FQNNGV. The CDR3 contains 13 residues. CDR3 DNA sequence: TGTGCCAGCAGCTTGAGGGCTACCTACGAGCAGTACTTC. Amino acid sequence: CASSLRATYEQYF. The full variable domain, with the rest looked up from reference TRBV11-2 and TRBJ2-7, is EAGVAQSPRYKIIEKRQSVAFWCNPISGHATLYWYQQILGQGPKLLIQFQNNGVVDDSQLPKDRFSAERLKGVDSTLKIQPAKLEDSAVYLCASSLRATYEQYFGPGTRLTVT.

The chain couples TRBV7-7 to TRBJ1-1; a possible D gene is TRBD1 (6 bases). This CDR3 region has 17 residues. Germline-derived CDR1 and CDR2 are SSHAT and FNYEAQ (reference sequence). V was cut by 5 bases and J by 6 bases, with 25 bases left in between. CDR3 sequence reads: CASSPIRQGNVYPEAFF. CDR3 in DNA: TGTGCCAGCAGCCCCATAAGGCAGGGGAACGTGTATCCTGAAGCTTTCTTT. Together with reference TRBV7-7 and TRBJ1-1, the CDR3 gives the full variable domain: GAGVSQSPRYKVTKRGQDVTLRCDPISSHATLYWYQQALGQGPEFLTYFNYEAQPDKSGLPSDRFSAERPEGSISTLTIQRTEQRDSAMYRCASSPIRQGNVYPEAFFGQGTRLTVV.